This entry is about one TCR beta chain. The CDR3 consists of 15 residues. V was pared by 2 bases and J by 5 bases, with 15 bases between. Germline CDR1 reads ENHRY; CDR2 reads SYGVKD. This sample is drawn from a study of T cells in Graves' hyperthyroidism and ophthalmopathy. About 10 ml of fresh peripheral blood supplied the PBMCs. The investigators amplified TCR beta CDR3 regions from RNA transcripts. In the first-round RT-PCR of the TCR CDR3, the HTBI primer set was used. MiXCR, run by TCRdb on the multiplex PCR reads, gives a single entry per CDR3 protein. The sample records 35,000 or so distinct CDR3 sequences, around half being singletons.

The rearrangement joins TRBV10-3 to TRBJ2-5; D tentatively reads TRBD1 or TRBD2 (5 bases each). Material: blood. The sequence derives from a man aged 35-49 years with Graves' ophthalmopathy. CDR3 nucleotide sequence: TGTGCCATCAGTGAGGGGGGTAGCGTCGTGGAGACCCAGTACTTC. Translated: CAISEGGSVVETQYF.